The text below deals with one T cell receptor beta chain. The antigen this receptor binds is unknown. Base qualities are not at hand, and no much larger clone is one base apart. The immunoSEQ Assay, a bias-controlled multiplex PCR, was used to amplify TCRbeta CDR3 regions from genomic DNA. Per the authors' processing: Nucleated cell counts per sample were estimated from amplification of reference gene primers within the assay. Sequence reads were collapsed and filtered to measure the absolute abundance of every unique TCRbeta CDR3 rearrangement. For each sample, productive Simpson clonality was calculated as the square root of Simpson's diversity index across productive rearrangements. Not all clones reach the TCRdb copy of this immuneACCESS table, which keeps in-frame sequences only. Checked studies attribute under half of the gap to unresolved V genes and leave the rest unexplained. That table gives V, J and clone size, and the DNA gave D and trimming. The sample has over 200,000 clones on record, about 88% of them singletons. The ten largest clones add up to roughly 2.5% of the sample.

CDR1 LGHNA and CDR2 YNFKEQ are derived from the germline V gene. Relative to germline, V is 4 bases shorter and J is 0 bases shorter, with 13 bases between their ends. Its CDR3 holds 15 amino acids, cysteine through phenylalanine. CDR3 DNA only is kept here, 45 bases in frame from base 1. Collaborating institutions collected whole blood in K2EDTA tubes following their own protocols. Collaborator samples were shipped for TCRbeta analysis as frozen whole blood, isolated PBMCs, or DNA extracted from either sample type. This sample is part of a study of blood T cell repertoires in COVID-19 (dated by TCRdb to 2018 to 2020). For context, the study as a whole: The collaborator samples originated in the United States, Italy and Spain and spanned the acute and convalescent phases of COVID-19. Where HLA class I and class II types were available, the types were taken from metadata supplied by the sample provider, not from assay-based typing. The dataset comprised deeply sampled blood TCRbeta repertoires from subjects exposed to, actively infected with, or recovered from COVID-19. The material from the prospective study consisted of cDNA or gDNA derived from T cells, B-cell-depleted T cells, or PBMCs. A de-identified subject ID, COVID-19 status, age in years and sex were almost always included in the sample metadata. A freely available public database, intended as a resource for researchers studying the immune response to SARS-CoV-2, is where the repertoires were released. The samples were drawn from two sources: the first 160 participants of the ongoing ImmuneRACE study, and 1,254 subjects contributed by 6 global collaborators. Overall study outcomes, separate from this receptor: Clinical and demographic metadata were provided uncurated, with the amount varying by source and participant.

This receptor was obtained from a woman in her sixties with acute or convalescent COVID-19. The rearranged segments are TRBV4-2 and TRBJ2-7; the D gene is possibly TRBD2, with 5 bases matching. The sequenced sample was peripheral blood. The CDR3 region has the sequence CASSPPAASSYEQYF. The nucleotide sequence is TGTGCCAGCAGCCCCCCAGCGGCAAGCTCCTACGAGCAGTACTTC.